This T cell receptor (beta chain) was documented in a study of post-analysis software for immune sequencing data. Every TCR beta cDNA library bore unique molecular identifiers. TCRdb reprocessed the PCR reads via MiXCR and lists one record per CDR3 protein. This table holds about 500,000 distinct CDR3 sequences, less than 45% found once. The table lists this clonotype with a few counts. Its antigen is as yet unknown. There are 13 residues in the CDR3. From germline, CDR1 is DFQATT and CDR2 SNEGSKA (reference sequence). V gave up 6 bases and J gave up 5 bases; unmatched junction bases: 6. Study-level points and caveats: TRBV5-6, TRBV5-1 and TRBV20-1 belonged to a set of a few TRBV segments that were more frequent in patients than controls.

Sequenced input: blood. The sequence was obtained from a girl aged 10 to 17 with multiple sclerosis. The V and J genes are TRBV20-1 and TRBJ2-1; TRBD1 matches 8 bases. Written as DNA, the CDR3 is TGCAGTGCCCCGGGACAGGTAAACAATGAGCAGTTCTTC. It specifies CSAPGQVNNEQFF.